This T cell receptor (beta chain) was identified during a study of cytomegalovirus exposure and HLA in healthy donors. Notes on the study in general: Earlier analysis yielded a pattern in which most TCR beta V segments were productive about 90% or about 30% of the time. Later analysis suggested most CMV-associated TCR beta chains were HLA-restricted. Analysis was performed later, and it showed HLA-associated TCR beta chains to be more clonally expanded than equally common others. Later, TCR association rates were found to vary by HLA locus, highest for DRB1 and lowest for HLA-C.

As to this clone: Its specificity is unknown.

The CDR3 spans 12 residues. Germline V CDR1 and CDR2: SEHNR, FQNEAQ (reference sequence). The ends were cut back, 11 bases at V and 4 bases at J, with 12 bases in the middle. Both 60 Vbeta primers and 13 Jbeta primers went into the PCR. Repertoires were generated with immunoSEQ multiplex PCR, while TCRdb's copy carries only in-frame clones and drops some. This repertoire shows under 200,000 clones, over 70% found once; its top ten account for 6% to 8%. Material: PBMCs. J is TRBJ2-1 and V is TRBV7-9; perhaps TRBD2 as D (6 bases). The clonotype originates from a male donor in good health and CMV-seropositive. CDR3 DNA: TGTGCCCTGGGGGGAGGATACAATGAGCAGTTCTTC. This codes for CALGGGYNEQFF.